This T cell receptor (beta chain) was observed in a study of shared clonotypes between healthy human individuals. Around 300 ng DNA, tens of thousands of T cell genomes, went into unsorted PBMC replicate PCRs. Per the original data handling: Junction-only sequences without quality scores were provided by ImmunoSEQ, so filtering was different. Produced via immunoSEQ multiplex PCR; TCRdb's table is partial and in-frame only. V, J and clone size derive from that table, while D and trimming were established from the DNA sequence. The sample lists about 490,000 clones, 70% to 80% occurring once. Healthy HIV-negative adults without recent acute infections or vaccinations served as donors. This CDR3 spans 14 amino acids. V gave up 1 base and J gave up 0 bases, with 7 bases separating them. Germline V gene data show CDR1 as GTSNPN and CDR2 as SVGIG (reference sequence).

The chain joins TRBV30 to TRBJ1-3; D call uncertain. The receptor was derived from a woman in her thirties or forties in good health. Some clones in this sample may be carry-over from other donors' samples. The specimen was PBMCs. The CDR3 spells CAWSAPNSGNTIYF. DNA of the CDR3: TGTGCCTGGAGTGCCCCTAACTCTGGAAACACCATATATTTT. The complete variable domain, with remaining parts taken from reference TRBV30 and TRBJ1-3, reads SQTIHQWPATLVQPVGSPLSLECTVEGTSNPNLYWYRQAAGRGLQLLFYSVGIGQISSEVPQNLSASRPQDRQFILSSKKLLLSDSGFYLCAWSAPNSGNTIYFGEGSWLTVV.